This T cell receptor (beta chain) was sequenced for a study of Ad26.COV2.S vaccination and SARS-CoV-2 variants. Across the study: Intramuscular Ad26.COV2.S at 5x10^10 or 1x10^11 viral particles.

Germline CDR1 SGDLS, CDR2 YYNGEE. Trimming stripped 2 bases from V and 7 bases from J, with 12 bases between. CDR3 length: 13 amino acids. Stated treatment: 19 received Ad26.COV2.S at low or high dose, single or two shots; 5 received placebo; per-sample allocation not given. Vaccine and placebo recipients were sampled on day 63 after the first injection. Method: immunoSEQ multiplex PCR; TCRdb's copy keeps in-frame clones and lacks some. Of around 320,000 clones listed, approximately 86% are singletons. This clonotype was obtained from a person between 18 and 60 years old who received the Ad26.COV2.S COVID-19 vaccine or a placebo. The sequenced sample was peripheral blood, obtained in a trial of Ad26.COV2.S vaccine versus placebo. The chain has TRBV9 and TRBJ1-1, with D unclear. CDR3 DNA: TGTGCCAGCAGCGTGGACGGGAAATATGAAGCTTTCTTT. Translated, it gives CASSVDGKYEAFF.